This TCR beta chain derives from a study of T cell responses to AZD1222 COVID-19 vaccine. Germline V lookup: CDR1 MNHEY, CDR2 SMNVEV (reference sequence). V lost 7 bases and J lost 3; bases outside the gene matches: 9. The CDR3 totals 15 residues. The method was immunoSEQ multiplex PCR; TCRdb's version includes in-frame clones alone and lacks a portion of them. The sample comprises 150,000 to 180,000 clones, more than 90% of which are singletons, and approximately 20% rests with the top ten. This receptor was obtained from an adult in good health. V gene TRBV27 combines with J gene TRBJ2-1; 7 bases fit TRBD1. The sample here was peripheral blood, taken on day 0 of AZD1222 vaccination. The CDR3 nucleotides are TGTGCCAGCACCCCCCGGTGGGACAGCTACAATGAGCAGTTCTTC. Translating gives CASTPRWDSYNEQFF.